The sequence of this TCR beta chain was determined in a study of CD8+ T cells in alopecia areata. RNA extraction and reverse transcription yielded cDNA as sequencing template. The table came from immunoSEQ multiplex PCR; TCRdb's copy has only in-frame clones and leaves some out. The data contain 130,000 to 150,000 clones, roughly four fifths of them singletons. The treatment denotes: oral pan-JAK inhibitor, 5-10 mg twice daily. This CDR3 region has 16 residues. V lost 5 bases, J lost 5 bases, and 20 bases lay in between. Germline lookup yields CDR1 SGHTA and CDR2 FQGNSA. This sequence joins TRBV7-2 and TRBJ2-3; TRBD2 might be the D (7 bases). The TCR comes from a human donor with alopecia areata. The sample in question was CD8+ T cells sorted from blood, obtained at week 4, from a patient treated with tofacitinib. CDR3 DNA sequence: TGTGCCAGCAGCCACGCTCTACGGGGGGCCCAAGATACGCAGTATTTT. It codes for CASSHALRGAQDTQYF. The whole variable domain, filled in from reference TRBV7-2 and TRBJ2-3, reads GAGVSQSPSNKVTEKGKDVELRCDPISGHTALYWYRQSLGQGLEFLIYFQGNSAPDKSGLPSDRFSAERTGGSVSTLTIQRTQQEDSAVYLCASSHALRGAQDTQYFGPGTRLTVL.